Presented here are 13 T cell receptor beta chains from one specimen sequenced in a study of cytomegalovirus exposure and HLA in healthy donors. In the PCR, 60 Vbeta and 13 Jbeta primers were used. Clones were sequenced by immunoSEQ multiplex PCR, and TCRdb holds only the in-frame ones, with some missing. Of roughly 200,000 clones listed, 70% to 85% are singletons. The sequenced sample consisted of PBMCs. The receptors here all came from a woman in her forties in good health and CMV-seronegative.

The CDR3 DNA reads as TGTGCCAGTAGTATAGAAAGCAGGGGGAATCAGCCCCAGCATTTT. Protein product: CASSIESRGNQPQHF. This chain links TRBV19 with TRBJ1-5; 7 bases are a match to TRBD1. CDR1 LNHDA and CDR2 SQIVND come from the germline V gene (reference sequence). V lost 0 bases, J lost 4 bases, and 3 bases stayed unmatched. The CDR3 spans 15 residues. Drawing the rest from reference TRBV19 and TRBJ1-5, the complete variable domain is DGGITQSPKYLFRKEGQNVTLSCEQNLNHDAMYWYRQDPGQGLRLIYYSQIVNDFQKGDIAEGYSVSREKKESFPLTVTSAQKNPTAFYLCASSIESRGNQPQHFGDGTRLSIL.

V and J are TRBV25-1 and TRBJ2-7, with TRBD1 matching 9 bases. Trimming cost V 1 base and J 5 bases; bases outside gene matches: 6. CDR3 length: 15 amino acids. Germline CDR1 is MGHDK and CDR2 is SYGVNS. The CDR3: CASSESGTGRHEQYF. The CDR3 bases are TGTGCCAGCAGTGAATCAGGGACAGGGAGGCACGAGCAGTACTTC.

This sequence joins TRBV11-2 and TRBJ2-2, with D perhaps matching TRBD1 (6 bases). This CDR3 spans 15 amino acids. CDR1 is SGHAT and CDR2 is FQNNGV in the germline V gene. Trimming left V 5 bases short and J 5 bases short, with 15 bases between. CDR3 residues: CASSQDRWGTGELFF. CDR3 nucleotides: TGTGCCAGCAGCCAAGACAGGTGGGGAACCGGGGAGCTGTTTTTT.

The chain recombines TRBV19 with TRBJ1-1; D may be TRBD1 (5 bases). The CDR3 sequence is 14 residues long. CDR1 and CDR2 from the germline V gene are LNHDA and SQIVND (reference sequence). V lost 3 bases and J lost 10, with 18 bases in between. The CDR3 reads CASSILLGHLGAFF. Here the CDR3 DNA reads TGTGCCAGTAGTATTTTACTTGGACACCTTGGAGCTTTCTTT.

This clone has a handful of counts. The CDR3 sequence: CASSSSGTAGPYEQYF. The CDR3 DNA reads TGTGCCAGCAGCTCAAGCGGGACGGCGGGTCCCTACGAGCAGTACTTC. The genes are TRBV7-6 and TRBJ2-7; 7 bases match TRBD2. After removal of 4 bases from V and 2 bases from J, the junction contained 11 bases not matched to a gene. This CDR3 has 16 amino acids. The germline V gene has CDR1 SGHVS and CDR2 FNYEAQ.

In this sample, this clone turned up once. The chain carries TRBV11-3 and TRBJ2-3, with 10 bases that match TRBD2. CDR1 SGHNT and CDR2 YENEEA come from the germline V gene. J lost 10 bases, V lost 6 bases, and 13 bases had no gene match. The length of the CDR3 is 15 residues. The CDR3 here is CASSRDPSSGGPQYF. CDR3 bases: TGTGCCAGCAGTCGCGATCCTTCTAGCGGGGGCCCGCAGTATTTT.

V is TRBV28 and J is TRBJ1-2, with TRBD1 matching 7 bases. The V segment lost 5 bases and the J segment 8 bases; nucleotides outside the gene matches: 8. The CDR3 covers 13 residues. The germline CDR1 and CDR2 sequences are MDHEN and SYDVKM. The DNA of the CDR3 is TGTGCCAGCAGTCCACCGACAGGGAAAGGCTACACCTTC. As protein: CASSPPTGKGYTF.

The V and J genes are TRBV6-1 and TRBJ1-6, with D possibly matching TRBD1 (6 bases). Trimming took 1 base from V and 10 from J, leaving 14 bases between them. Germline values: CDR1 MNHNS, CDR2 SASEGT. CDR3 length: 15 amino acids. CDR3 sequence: CASSEVGRGASPLHF. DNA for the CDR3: TGTGCCAGCAGTGAAGTGGGCAGGGGAGCATCACCCCTCCACTTT.

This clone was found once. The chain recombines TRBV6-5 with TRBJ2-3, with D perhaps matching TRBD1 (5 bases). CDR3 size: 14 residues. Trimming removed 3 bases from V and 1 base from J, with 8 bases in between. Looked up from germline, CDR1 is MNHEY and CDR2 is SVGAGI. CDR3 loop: CASSYQGGTDTQYF. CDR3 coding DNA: TGTGCCAGCAGTTATCAGGGTGGCACAGATACGCAGTATTTT.

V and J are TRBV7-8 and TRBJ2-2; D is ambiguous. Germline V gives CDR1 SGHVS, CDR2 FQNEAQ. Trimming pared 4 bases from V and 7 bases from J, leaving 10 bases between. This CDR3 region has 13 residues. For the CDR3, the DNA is TGTGCCAGCAGCTCTCCTCGCGGCGGGGAGCTGTTTTTT. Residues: CASSSPRGGELFF.

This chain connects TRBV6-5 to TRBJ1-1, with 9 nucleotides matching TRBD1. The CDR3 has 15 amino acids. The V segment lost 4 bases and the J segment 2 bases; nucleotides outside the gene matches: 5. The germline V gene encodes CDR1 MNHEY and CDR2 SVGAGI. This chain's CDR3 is CASSLNRGRNTEAFF. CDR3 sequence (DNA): TGTGCCAGCAGTTTGAACAGGGGGCGTAACACTGAAGCTTTCTTT.

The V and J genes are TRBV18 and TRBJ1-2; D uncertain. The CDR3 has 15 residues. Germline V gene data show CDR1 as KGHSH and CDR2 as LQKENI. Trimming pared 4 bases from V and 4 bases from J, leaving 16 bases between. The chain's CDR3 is CASSLGAEPVYGYTF. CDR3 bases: TGTGCCAGCTCACTGGGTGCGGAGCCGGTCTATGGCTACACCTTC.

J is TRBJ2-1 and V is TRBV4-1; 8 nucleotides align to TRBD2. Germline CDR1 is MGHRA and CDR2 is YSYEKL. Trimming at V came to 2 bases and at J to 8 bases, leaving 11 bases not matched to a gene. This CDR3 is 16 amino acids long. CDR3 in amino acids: CASSQREGTREDEQFF. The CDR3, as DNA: TGCGCCAGCAGCCAAAGGGAAGGGACTAGAGAGGATGAGCAGTTCTTC.